This T cell receptor (beta chain) was sequenced during a study of neurological immune-mediated disorders. Study observations and caveats: Private repertoires in all groups were suggested by the absence of shared CDR3 amino acid sequences among expanded clones across subjects. The greatest TCR clonal expansion occurred in HTLV-1-associated myelopathy and the least in multiple sclerosis, which fell below healthy controls.

This CDR3 has 12 amino acids. V lost 3 bases and J lost 8, with 10 bases in between. At least ten counts were recorded for this clonotype. The antigen is not known. A single record per CDR3 protein comes from TCRdb applying MiXCR to the 5' RACE reads. In the table there are some 65,000 distinct CDR3 sequences, 4% to 6% of which are singletons. The clonotype was recovered from a young woman with multiple sclerosis. Sequenced material: PBMCs. This chain connects TRBV12-3 or TRBV12-4 to TRBJ1-2; D not certain. As DNA, the CDR3 is TGTGCCAGCAGTTTCCAAACGCGGGGCTACACCTTC. Translated, it gives CASSFQTRGYTF.